The 22 T cell receptor beta chains listed next were all sequenced from one sample in a study of low-dose radiotherapy and immunotherapy resistance in tumors. TRAV and TRBV primers primed cDNA for both TCRalpha and TCRbeta. The PCR that amplified TCRs ran for approximately 20 cycles, relying on a constant-region primer and a V-primer adapter. TCRdb independently ran MiXCR on the reads; one entry per CDR3 protein. Counted here are some 100,000 distinct CDR3 sequences, around 21% occurring once; the ten biggest clones make up roughly 4.3%. Specified time point: after trial treatment. The treatment was: LDRT plus nivolumab, ipilimumab, low-dose cyclophosphamide and aspirin (RACIN trial). The sample was PBMCs, taken after low-dose radiotherapy plus immunotherapy. The receptors derive from a male donor with prostate cancer.

This rearrangement joins TRBV28 to TRBJ1-1; D gene unclear. Trimming removed 7 bases at V and 3 bases at J, with 12 bases between. The CDR3 is 13 residues long. Germline CDR1 and CDR2: MDHEN and SYDVKM. CDR3 region: CASMTLDDTEAFF. CDR3 nucleotide sequence: TGTGCCAGCATGACGCTGGACGACACTGAAGCTTTCTTT.

Many counts were recorded for this clonotype. The CDR3 reads CAWSLERVRAGELFF. In DNA, the CDR3 is TGTGCCTGGTCCCTGGAGAGGGTGAGGGCCGGGGAGCTGTTTTTT. This chain connects TRBV30 to TRBJ2-2, with a tentative D call TRBD2 (5 bases). Germline V lookup: CDR1 GTSNPN, CDR2 SVGIG (reference sequence). The CDR3 is made up of 15 amino acids. Trimming pared 5 bases from V and 6 bases from J, leaving 19 bases between.

At least ten counts were recorded for this clonotype. This chain joins TRBV20-1 and TRBJ1-2, with D tentatively TRBD1 (5 bases). The CDR3 covers 12 residues. CDR1 is DFQATT and CDR2 is SNEGSKA in the germline V gene (reference sequence). V lost 2 bases and J lost 4, with 8 bases in between. In DNA, the CDR3 is TGCAGTGCTAGACAGGGCAGCTATGGCTACACCTTC. Its translation: CSARQGSYGYTF.

This clonotype was found many times. The J gene is TRBJ1-6, the V gene TRBV7-2, with 8 nucleotides matching TRBD1. CDR3 size: 15 residues. Germline values: CDR1 SGHTA, CDR2 FQGNSA. The ends lost 5 bases at V and 10 bases at J; junction bases unmatched: 10. The CDR3 spells CASSRNQGAESPLHF. CDR3 DNA: TGTGCCAGCAGCCGCAACCAGGGGGCGGAATCACCCCTCCACTTT.

The rearrangement joins TRBV5-4 to TRBJ1-3; the D is unclear. Germline V gene sequence: CDR1 SGHNT, CDR2 YYREEE (reference sequence). The V gene lost 4 bases and the J gene lost 0 bases, with 11 bases spanning the gap. The CDR3 has 15 residues. The CDR3 DNA reads TGTGCCAGCAGCCAGGACCCAGGCTCTGGAAACACCATATATTTT. This translates into CASSQDPGSGNTIYF. Full variable domain (missing parts from reference TRBV5-4 and TRBJ1-3): ETGVTQSPTHLIKTRGQQVTLRCSSQSGHNTVSWYQQALGQGPQFIFQYYREEENGRGNFPPRFSGLQFPNYSSELNVNALELDDSALYLCASSQDPGSGNTIYFGEGSWLTVV.

This clonotype has a count of ten or more. The chain employs TRBV4-2 and TRBJ2-7, with TRBD1 matching over 7 bases. Germline CDR1 LGHNA, CDR2 YNFKEQ. This CDR3 contains 15 residues. V shed 0 bases and J 9 bases; nucleotides not matched to a gene: 11. The CDR3 reads CASSQDGDSGARQYF. The CDR3 nucleotides read TGTGCCAGCAGCCAAGATGGGGACAGTGGGGCTAGGCAGTACTTC.

This clonotype was seen many times. The CDR3 sequence: CASSPPPGHRSYEQYF. CDR3 bases: TGCGCCAGCAGTCCACCCCCGGGACACCGCTCCTACGAGCAGTACTTC. The chain recombines TRBV23-1 with TRBJ2-7; a possible D gene is TRBD1 (6 bases). TRBV23-1 is classed as an ORF, of uncertain function. Trimming stripped 4 bases from V and 0 bases from J, with 16 bases between. The CDR3 has 16 amino acids.

Points on this clonotype: A far larger clone lies a single base away; this is likely a read error. This is likely a read error, given that the CDR3 carries no conserved phenylalanine or tryptophan at its end. The gene calls are TRBV5-3 and TRBJ1-1; unclear D gene. TRBV5-3 is sorted into the ORF group, with uncertain function. CDR3 length: 13 residues. Trimming took off 8 bases at V and 9 bases at J, with 20 bases between the two ends. CDR3 nucleotide sequence: TGTGCCAGCGATGGAGGGTCGGCACAGAAAGCTTTCCTT. Its protein is CASDGGSAQKAFL.

This clonotype was seen ten or more times. The V call is TRBV4-1, the J call TRBJ2-1; D ambiguous. Germline V gene lookup returns CDR1 MGHRA and CDR2 YSYEKL. The CDR3 is 16 residues long. V lost 2 bases and J lost 0, with 11 bases in between. CDR3: CASSQTTRSSYNEQFF. The CDR3 region has the DNA TGCGCCAGCAGCCAAACTACCCGTAGCTCCTACAATGAGCAGTTCTTC.

Details on this clonotype: A read error is the likely source, as a far larger clone sits one nucleotide away. This rearrangement joins TRBV13 to TRBJ2-3, with 8 bases fitting TRBD2. CDR3 length equals 16 residues. V gave up 7 bases and J gave up 2 bases; unmatched junction bases: 11. Germline CDR1 and CDR2: PRHDT and FYEKMQ (reference sequence). For the CDR3, the DNA is TGTGCCAGCACCTTCGAGGGCGGGGGGCCCACAGATACGCAGTATTTT. Amino acid sequence: CASTFEGGGPTDTQYF.

This clonotype was detected ten times or more. The chain employs TRBV19 and TRBJ2-5; 7 nucleotides match TRBD1. Germline assignment: CDR1 LNHDA and CDR2 SQIVND (reference sequence). The CDR3 covers 15 residues. V shed 7 bases and J 2 bases; nucleotides not matched to a gene: 10. The DNA of the CDR3 is TGTGCCAGTAAAGAAGGGTTGGGACAGCAAGAGACCCAGTACTTC. Amino acid sequence: CASKEGLGQQETQYF. Together with reference TRBV19 and TRBJ2-5, the CDR3 gives the full variable domain: DGGITQSPKYLFRKEGQNVTLSCEQNLNHDAMYWYRQDPGQGLRLIYYSQIVNDFQKGDIAEGYSVSREKKESFPLTVTSAQKNPTAFYLCASKEGLGQQETQYFGPGTRLLVL.

There are many counts of this clonotype. At one end the junction does not follow the germline gene, possibly because of a read error. The rearrangement links TRBV5-1 to TRBJ2-4; TRBD1 agrees at 7 bases. There are 17 residues in the CDR3. Germline V lookup: CDR1 SGHRS, CDR2 YFSETQ. The CDR3, as DNA: TGTGCCAGCAGCTTCCAAAGTCGGGGACAGCCCGCAAACATTCAGTACTTC. The encoded protein is CASSFQSRGQPANIQYF.

The chain is built from TRBV5-1 and TRBJ1-4; TRBD1 agrees at 9 bases. The V gene's germline CDR1 is SGHRS and CDR2 YFSETQ. The CDR3 extends over 17 amino acids. V lost 5 bases to trimming and J lost 0 bases; unmatched junction nucleotides: 8. CDR3 loop: CASSRDRGGTTNEKLFF. The CDR3 bases are TGCGCCAGCAGTCGCGACAGGGGGGGAACAACTAATGAAAAACTGTTTTTT.

The J gene is TRBJ1-5, the V gene TRBV4-3; no reliable D call. This CDR3 is 16 amino acids long. Trimming took 1 base from V and 0 from J, leaving 10 bases between them. Looked up from germline, CDR1 is LGHNA and CDR2 is YSLEER. CDR3 bases: TGCGCCAGCAGCCAAGGAGCTTATAATAGCAATCAGCCCCAGCATTTT. It encodes CASSQGAYNSNQPQHF.

This clonotype has a count of ten or more. The CDR3 DNA is TGTGCTAGTGGTTTGGGGACTAGCGGGGGTTACAATGAGCAGTTCTTC. Translation: CASGLGTSGGYNEQFF. V and J are TRBV12-5 and TRBJ2-1; TRBD2 matches at 13 bases. The germline V gene has CDR1 LGHNT and CDR2 FRNRAP. The V gene end was trimmed by 1 base and the J gene end by 4 bases; junction bases not matched to a gene: 1. CDR3 length: 16 amino acids.

This clonotype was seen many times. This chain links TRBV20-1 with TRBJ2-3; tentatively, D is TRBD2 (7 bases). V was trimmed by 3 bases and J by 4 bases, leaving 17 bases between them. This CDR3 is built from 15 residues. Germline loops: CDR1 DFQATT, CDR2 SNEGSKA (reference sequence). The CDR3 nucleotides read TGCAGTGCTAGGAGTGGGGGGGCCGAAGCAGATACGCAGTATTTT. It yields the protein CSARSGGAEADTQYF.

The V call is TRBV6-1, the J call TRBJ2-3; 12 bases are a match to TRBD2. The germline gives CDR1 MNHNS, CDR2 SASEGT. The CDR3 is made up of 16 amino acids. Trimming removed 2 bases from V and 1 base from J; junction bases left unmatched: 1. The CDR3 DNA follows: TGTGCCAGCAGTGAACTAGCGGGGGGGGGCACAGATACGCAGTATTTT. This codes for CASSELAGGGTDTQYF.

In its sample, this clonotype was seen a few times. The chain links TRBV5-5 to TRBJ2-3; D ambiguous. Germline V gene lookup returns CDR1 SGHKS and CDR2 YYEKEE (reference sequence). V lost 5 bases, J lost 6 bases, and 19 bases lay in between. The CDR3 runs 15 residues. CDR3 sequence: CASSPGEGSVDTQYF. The CDR3, as DNA: TGTGCCAGCAGTCCTGGAGAAGGATCTGTGGATACGCAGTATTTT. The full variable domain, completed using reference TRBV5-5 and TRBJ2-3, is DAGVTQSPTHLIKTRGQQVTLRCSPISGHKSVSWYQQVLGQGPQFIFQYYEKEERGRGNFPDRFSARQFPNYSSELNVNALLLGDSALYLCASSPGEGSVDTQYFGPGTRLTVL.

As for this clonotype: A far larger clone is one nucleotide away, so this likely arose from a read error. V is TRBV6-8 and J is TRBJ2-7; D unresolved. CDR1 and CDR2 (germline): MNHGY, SAAAGT. V shed 6 bases and J shed 7 bases, with 7 bases lying between them. This CDR3 is built from 10 residues. CDR3 sequence (DNA): TGTGCCAGCAGGGTGAATGAGCAGTACTTC. Translating it yields CASRVNEQYF.

This clonotype was seen ten or more times. The chain employs TRBV4-2 and TRBJ2-3; D is possibly TRBD2 (6 bases). This CDR3 spans 14 amino acids. The V end was cut by 9 bases, the J end by 2 bases, with 15 bases between. The germline CDR1 and CDR2 sequences are LGHNA and YNFKEQ. CDR3 DNA sequence: TGTGCCAGTTCCCCTAGCGCTCTCACAGATACGCAGTATTTT. Translated: CASSPSALTDTQYF.

This clonotype showed up just a few times. The chain recombines TRBV24-1 with TRBJ2-3; D possibly corresponds to TRBD2 (5 bases). CDR1 is KGHDR, CDR2 SFDVKD, per germline. This CDR3 has 12 residues. Deletions cut 11 bases from V and 1 base from J, with 9 bases between. CDR3 region: CASGRGTDTQYF. The CDR3 DNA is TGTGCCAGCGGGCGGGGCACAGATACGCAGTATTTT.

This clonotype was observed at least ten times. The V call is TRBV4-1, the J call TRBJ2-2; 9 bases align to TRBD2. Trimming at V came to 4 bases and at J to 5 bases, leaving 8 bases not matched to a gene. This CDR3 comprises 16 residues. Germline V gene sequence: CDR1 MGHRA, CDR2 YSYEKL. In nucleotides, the CDR3 is TGCGCCAGCAGCCCCCGAGCGGGGGGCCTTACCGGGGAGCTGTTTTTT. This gives the protein CASSPRAGGLTGELFF.